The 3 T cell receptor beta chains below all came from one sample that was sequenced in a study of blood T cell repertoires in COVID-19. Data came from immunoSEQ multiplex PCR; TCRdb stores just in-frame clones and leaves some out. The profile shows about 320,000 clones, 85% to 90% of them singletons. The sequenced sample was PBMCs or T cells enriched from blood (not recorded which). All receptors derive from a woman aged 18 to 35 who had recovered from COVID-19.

The CDR3 nucleotides read TGTGCCAGCCGGAACAGGGGCGGTCAGCCCCAGCATTTT. It translates to CASRNRGGQPQHF. The chain recombines TRBV2 with TRBJ1-5, with 7 bases lining up with TRBD1. V lost 8 bases to trimming and J lost 6 bases; unmatched junction nucleotides: 7. CDR3 length equals 13 residues. Germline V gene lookup returns CDR1 SNHLY and CDR2 FYNNEI. The full variable domain, rest sourced from reference TRBV2 and TRBJ1-5, is EPEVTQTPSHQVTQMGQEVILRCVPISNHLYFYWYRQILGQKVEFLVSFYNNEISEKSEIFDDQFSVERPDGSNFTLKIRSTKLEDSAMYFCASRNRGGQPQHFGDGTRLSIL.

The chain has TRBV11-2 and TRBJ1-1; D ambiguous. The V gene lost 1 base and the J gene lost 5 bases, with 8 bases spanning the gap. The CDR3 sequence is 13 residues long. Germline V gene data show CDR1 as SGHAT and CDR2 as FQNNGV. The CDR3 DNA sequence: TGTGCCAGCAGCTTAGTGATAGAGACTGAAGCTTTCTTT. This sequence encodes CASSLVIETEAFF. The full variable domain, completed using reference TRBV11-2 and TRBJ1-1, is EAGVAQSPRYKIIEKRQSVAFWCNPISGHATLYWYQQILGQGPKLLIQFQNNGVVDDSQLPKDRFSAERLKGVDSTLKIQPAKLEDSAVYLCASSLVIETEAFFGQGTRLTVV.

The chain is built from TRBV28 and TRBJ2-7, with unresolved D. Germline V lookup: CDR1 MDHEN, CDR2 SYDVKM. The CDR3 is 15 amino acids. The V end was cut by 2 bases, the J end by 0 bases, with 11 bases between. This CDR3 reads CASSLGQVISYEQYF. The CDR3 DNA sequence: TGTGCCAGCAGTTTAGGCCAGGTGATCTCCTACGAGCAGTACTTC. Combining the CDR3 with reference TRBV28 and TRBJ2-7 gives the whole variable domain DVKVTQSSRYLVKRTGEKVFLECVQDMDHENMFWYRQDPGLGLRLIYFSYDVKMKEKGDIPEGYSVSREKKERFSLILESASTNQTSMYLCASSLGQVISYEQYFGPGTRLTVT.